This T cell receptor (beta chain) is from a study of blood T cell repertoires in COVID-19. The assay was immunoSEQ multiplex PCR, and TCRdb's table has in-frame clones only and misses some. The data show around 700,000 clones, 85% to 90% seen once. The CDR3 consists of 15 residues. In germline, CDR1 is GTSNPN, CDR2 SVGIG (reference sequence). V shed 4 bases, J shed 4 bases, and the junction held 10 bases outside the gene matches. Sequencing input: peripheral blood. The rearrangement uses TRBV30 and TRBJ1-5, with 7 nucleotides matching TRBD1. The sequence was collected from a woman aged 18-35 years with acute or convalescent COVID-19. The CDR3 loop reads CAWNRPGQRNQPQHF. The CDR3 DNA reads as TGTGCCTGGAATCGACCGGGACAGCGTAATCAGCCCCAGCATTTT.